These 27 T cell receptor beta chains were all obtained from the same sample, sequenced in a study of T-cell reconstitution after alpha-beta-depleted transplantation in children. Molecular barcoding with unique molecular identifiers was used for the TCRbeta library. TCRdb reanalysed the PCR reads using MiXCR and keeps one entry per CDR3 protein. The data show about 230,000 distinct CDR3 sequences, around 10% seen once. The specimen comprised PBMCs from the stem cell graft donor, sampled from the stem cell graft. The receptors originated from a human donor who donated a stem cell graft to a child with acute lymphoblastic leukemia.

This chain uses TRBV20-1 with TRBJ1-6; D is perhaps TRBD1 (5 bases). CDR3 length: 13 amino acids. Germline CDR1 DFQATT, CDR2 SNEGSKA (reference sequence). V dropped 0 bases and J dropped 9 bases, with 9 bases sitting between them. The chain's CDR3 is CSAREGVGSPLHF. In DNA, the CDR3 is TGCAGTGCTAGAGAGGGGGTTGGTTCACCCCTCCACTTT.

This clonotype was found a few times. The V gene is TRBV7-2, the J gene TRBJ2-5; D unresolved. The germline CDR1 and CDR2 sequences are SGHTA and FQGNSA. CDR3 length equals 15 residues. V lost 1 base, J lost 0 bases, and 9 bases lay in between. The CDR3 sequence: CASSLDGGHQETQYF. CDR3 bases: TGTGCCAGCAGCTTAGACGGCGGTCACCAAGAGACCCAGTACTTC.

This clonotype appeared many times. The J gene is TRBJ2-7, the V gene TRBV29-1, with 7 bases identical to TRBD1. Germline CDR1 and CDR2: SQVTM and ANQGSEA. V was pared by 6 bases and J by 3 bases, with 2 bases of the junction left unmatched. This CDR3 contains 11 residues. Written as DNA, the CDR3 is TGCAGCGTAGGGACAGACTACGAGCAGTACTTC. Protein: CSVGTDYEQYF.

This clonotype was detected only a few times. Here the CDR3 reads CATSRDGRDSPLHF. The DNA of the CDR3 is TGTGCCACCAGCAGAGATGGGCGGGATTCACCCCTCCACTTT. The chain employs TRBV15 and TRBJ1-6; D gene ambiguous. The CDR3 extends over 14 amino acids. Germline-derived CDR1 and CDR2 are LNHNV and YYDKDF (reference sequence). V was trimmed by 0 bases and J by 8 bases, leaving 8 bases between them.

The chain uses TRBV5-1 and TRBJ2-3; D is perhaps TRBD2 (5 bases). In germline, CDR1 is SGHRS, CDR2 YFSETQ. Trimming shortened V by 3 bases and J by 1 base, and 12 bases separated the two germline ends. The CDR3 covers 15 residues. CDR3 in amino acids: CASSSSSLGTDTQYF. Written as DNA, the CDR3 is TGCGCCAGCAGCTCCTCTAGCCTTGGCACAGATACGCAGTATTTT.

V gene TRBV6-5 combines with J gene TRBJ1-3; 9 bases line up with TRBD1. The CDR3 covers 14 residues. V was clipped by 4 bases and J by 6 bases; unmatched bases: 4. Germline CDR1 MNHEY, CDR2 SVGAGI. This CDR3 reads CASSSGTGLNTIYF. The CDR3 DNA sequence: TGTGCCAGCAGTTCCGGGACAGGGCTAAACACCATATATTTT.

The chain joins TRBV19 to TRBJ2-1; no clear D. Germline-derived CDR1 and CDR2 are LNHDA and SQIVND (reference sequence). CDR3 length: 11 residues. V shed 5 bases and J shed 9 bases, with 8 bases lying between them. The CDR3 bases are TGTGCCAGTAGTTATTTTTTTGAGCAGTTCTTC. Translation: CASSYFFEQFF.

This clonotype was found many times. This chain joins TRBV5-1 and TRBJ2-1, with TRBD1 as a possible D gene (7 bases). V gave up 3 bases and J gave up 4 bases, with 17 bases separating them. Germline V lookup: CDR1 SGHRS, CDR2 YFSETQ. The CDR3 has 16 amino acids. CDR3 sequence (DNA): TGCGCCAGCAGCTCCGGGCGGGGACAGATTTACAATGAGCAGTTCTTC. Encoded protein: CASSSGRGQIYNEQFF.

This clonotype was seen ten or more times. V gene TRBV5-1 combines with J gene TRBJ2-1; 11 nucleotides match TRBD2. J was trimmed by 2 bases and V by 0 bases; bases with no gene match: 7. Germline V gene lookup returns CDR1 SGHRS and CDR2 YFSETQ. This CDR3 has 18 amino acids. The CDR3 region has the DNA TGCGCCAGCAGCTTGGGCGCTAGCGGGGGGATAACCTACAATGAGCAGTTCTTC. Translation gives CASSLGASGGITYNEQFF. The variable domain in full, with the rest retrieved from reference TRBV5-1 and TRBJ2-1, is KAGVTQTPRYLIKTRGQQVTLSCSPISGHRSVSWYQQTPGQGLQFLFEYFSETQRNKGNFPGRFSGRQFSNSRSEMNVSTLELGDSALYLCASSLGASGGITYNEQFFGPGTRLTVL.

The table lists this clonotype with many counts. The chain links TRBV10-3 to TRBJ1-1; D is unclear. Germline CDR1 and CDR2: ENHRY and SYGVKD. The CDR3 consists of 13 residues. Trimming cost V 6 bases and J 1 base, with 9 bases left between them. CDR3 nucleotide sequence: TGTGCCATCAGCAGGACTCAGAACACTGAAGCTTTCTTT. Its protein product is CAISRTQNTEAFF.

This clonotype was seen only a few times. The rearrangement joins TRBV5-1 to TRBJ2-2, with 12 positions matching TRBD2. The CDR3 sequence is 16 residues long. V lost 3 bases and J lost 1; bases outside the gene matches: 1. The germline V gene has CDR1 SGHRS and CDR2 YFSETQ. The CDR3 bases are TGCGCCAGCAGCTCGGGACTAGCGGGGAACACCGGGGAGCTGTTTTTT. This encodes CASSSGLAGNTGELFF.

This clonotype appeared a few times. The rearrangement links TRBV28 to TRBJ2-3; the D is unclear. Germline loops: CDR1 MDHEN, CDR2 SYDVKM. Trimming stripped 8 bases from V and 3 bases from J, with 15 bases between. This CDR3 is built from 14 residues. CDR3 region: CASLRGGVTDTQYF. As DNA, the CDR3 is TGTGCCAGCCTCCGTGGTGGGGTTACAGATACGCAGTATTTT. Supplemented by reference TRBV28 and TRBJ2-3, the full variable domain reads DVKVTQSSRYLVKRTGEKVFLECVQDMDHENMFWYRQDPGLGLRLIYFSYDVKMKEKGDIPEGYSVSREKKERFSLILESASTNQTSMYLCASLRGGVTDTQYFGPGTRLTVL.

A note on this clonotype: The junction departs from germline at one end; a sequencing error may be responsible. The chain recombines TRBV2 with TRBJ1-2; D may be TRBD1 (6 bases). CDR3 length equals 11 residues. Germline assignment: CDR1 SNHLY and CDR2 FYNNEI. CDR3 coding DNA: TGTGCCAGCAACCCTTCTAGCGCCAGGGGTTTC. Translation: CASNPSSARGF.

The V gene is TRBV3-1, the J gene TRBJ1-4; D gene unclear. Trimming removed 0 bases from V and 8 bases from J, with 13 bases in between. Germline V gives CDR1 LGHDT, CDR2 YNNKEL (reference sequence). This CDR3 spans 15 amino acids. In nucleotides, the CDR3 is TGTGCCAGCAGCCAAGATCGGGGTTTCGGGGAAAAACTGTTTTTT. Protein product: CASSQDRGFGEKLFF.

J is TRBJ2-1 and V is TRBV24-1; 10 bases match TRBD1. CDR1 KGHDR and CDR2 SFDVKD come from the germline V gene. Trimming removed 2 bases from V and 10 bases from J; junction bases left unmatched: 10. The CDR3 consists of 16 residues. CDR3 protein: CATSDSRDRGGNEQFF. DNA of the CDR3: TGTGCCACCAGTGATTCCCGGGACAGGGGCGGAAACGAGCAGTTCTTC.

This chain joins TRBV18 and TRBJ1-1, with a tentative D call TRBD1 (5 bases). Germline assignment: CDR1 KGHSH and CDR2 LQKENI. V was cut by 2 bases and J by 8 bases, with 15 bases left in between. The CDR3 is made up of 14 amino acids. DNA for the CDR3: TGTGCCAGCTCACCAGAGGGGTCTCACCCCGAAGCTTTCTTT. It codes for CASSPEGSHPEAFF. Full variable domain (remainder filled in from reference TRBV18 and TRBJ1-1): NAGVMQNPRHLVRRRGQEARLRCSPMKGHSHVYWYRQLPEEGLKFMVYLQKENIIDESGMPKERFSAEFPKEGPSILRIQQVVRGDSAAYFCASSPEGSHPEAFFGQGTRLTVV.

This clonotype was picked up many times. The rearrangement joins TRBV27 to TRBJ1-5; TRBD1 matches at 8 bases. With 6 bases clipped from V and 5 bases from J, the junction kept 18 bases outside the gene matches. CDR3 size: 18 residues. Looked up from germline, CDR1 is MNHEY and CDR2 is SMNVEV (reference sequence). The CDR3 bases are TGTGCCAGCAGAAGGACCTCCGGGACAGGCCCTGCGGATCAGCCCCAGCATTTT. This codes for CASRRTSGTGPADQPQHF.

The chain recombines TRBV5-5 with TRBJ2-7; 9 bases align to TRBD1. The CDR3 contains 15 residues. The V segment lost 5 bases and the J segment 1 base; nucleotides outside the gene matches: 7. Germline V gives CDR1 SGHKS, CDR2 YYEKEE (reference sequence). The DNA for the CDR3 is TGTGCCAGCAGGTCGGTGGGACAGGGATCCTACGAGCAGTACTTC. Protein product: CASRSVGQGSYEQYF.

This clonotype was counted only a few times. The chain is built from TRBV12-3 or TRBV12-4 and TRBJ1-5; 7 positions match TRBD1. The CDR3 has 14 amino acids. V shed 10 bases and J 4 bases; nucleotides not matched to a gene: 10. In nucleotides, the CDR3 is TGTGCCACCGCGAGATTGGGACAGAATCAGCCCCAGCATTTT. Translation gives CATARLGQNQPQHF.

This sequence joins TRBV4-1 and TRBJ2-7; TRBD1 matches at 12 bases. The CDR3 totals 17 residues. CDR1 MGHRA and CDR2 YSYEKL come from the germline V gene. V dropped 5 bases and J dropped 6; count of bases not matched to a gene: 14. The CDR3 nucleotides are TGCGCCAGCAGCTCCCTCCCGGGACAGGGGGCGATCAGCGAGCAGTACTTC. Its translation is CASSSLPGQGAISEQYF.

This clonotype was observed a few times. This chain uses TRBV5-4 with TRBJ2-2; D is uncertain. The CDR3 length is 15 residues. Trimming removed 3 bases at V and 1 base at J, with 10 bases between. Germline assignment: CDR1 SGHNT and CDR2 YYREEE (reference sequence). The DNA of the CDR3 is TGTGCCAGCAGCTCCGAACGGATGAACACCGGGGAGCTGTTTTTT. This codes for CASSSERMNTGELFF.

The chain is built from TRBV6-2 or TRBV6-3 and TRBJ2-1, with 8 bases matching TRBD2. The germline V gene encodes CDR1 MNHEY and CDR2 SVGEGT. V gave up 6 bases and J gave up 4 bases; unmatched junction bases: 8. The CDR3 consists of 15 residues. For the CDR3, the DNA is TGTGCCAGCAGACCCATCGGGGGGGGATACAATGAGCAGTTCTTC. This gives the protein CASRPIGGGYNEQFF.

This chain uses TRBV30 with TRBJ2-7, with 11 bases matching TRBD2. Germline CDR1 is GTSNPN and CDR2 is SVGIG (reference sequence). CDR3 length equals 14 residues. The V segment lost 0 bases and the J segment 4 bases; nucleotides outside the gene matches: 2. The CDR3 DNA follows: TGTGCCTGGAGTGTACTAGCGGGGGTATACGAGCAGTACTTC. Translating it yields CAWSVLAGVYEQYF. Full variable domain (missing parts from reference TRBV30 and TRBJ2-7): SQTIHQWPATLVQPVGSPLSLECTVEGTSNPNLYWYRQAAGRGLQLLFYSVGIGQISSEVPQNLSASRPQDRQFILSSKKLLLSDSGFYLCAWSVLAGVYEQYFGPGTRLTVT.

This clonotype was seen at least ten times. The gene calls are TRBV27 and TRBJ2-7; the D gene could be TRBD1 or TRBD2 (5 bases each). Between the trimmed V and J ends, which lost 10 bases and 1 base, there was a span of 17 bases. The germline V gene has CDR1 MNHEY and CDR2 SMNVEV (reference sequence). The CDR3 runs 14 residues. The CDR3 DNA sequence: TGTGCCACCTCAAGGGACGAGATATCCTACGAGCAGTACTTC. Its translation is CATSRDEISYEQYF.

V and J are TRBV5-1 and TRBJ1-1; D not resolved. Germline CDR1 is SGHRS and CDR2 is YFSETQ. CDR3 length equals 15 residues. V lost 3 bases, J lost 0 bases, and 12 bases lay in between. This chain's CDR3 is CASSSGGTLNTEAFF. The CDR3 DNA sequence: TGCGCCAGCAGCTCCGGCGGTACACTGAACACTGAAGCTTTCTTT.

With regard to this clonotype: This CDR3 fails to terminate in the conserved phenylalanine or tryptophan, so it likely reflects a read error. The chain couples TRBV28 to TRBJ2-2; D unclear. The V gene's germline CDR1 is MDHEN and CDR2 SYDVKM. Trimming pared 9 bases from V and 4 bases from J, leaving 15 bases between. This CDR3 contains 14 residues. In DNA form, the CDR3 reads TGTGCCAGGAGCCCCCGGCGCCTCACCGGGGAGCTGTTTTGT. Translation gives CARSPRRLTGELFC.

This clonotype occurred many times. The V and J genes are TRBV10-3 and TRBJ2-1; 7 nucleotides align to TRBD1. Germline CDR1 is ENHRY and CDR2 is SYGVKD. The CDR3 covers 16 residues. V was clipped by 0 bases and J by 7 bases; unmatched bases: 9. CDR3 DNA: TGTGCCATCAGTGAGTCTATGGCAGGGGGAGTGAATGAGCAGTTCTTC. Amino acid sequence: CAISESMAGGVNEQFF.